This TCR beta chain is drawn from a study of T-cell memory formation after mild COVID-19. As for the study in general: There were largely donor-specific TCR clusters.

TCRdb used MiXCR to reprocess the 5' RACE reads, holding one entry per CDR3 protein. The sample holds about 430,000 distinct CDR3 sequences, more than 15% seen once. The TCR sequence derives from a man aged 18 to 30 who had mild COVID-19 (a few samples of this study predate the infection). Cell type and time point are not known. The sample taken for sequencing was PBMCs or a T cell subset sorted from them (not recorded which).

CDR3 DNA: TGTGCCAGCACCGCGTCCAGTTTGGAGCAGTTCTTC. This translates into CASTASSLEQFF. V and J are TRBV6-5 and TRBJ2-1; no definite D call. The CDR3 extends over 12 amino acids. V lost 7 bases to trimming and J lost 10 bases, with 14 bases between them. Per germline, CDR1 MNHEY and CDR2 SVGAGI.